Included here is one T cell receptor beta chain sequence, with context. These data are taken from a study of control samples from healthy donors and cancer patients. Some clones are missing from TCRdb's copy, which holds only in-frame ones; the method was immunoSEQ multiplex PCR. The sample records 98,000 or so clones, around three quarters being singletons. Sequenced input: blood. The receptor was isolated from a woman aged 30 to 39 in good health.

CDR3 amino acids: CATEDKRAPNTGELFF. In DNA form, the CDR3 reads TGTGCCACCGAAGACAAGCGGGCACCGAACACCGGGGAGCTGTTTTTT. The chain is built from TRBV24-1 and TRBJ2-2; D is possibly TRBD2 (6 bases). The CDR3 is 16 residues long. The germline V gene encodes CDR1 KGHDR and CDR2 SFDVKD. Trimming shortened V by 9 bases and J by 0 bases, and 16 bases separated the two germline ends.